The 26 T cell receptor beta chains listed next were all sequenced from one sample in a study of shared clonotypes between healthy human individuals. Libraries were prepared by immunoSEQ multiplex PCR; TCRdb keeps only in-frame clonotypes and omits some of them. This table holds about a million clones, approximately 80% found once. The sample taken for sequencing was memory CD4+ T cells from PBMCs. Regarding subset: CD45RA-negative fraction. The receptors stem from a man in his late teens or twenties in good health. Some clones in this sample may be carry-over from other donors' samples.

V and J are TRBV7-3 and TRBJ2-1; D is possibly TRBD1 or TRBD2 (5 bases each). The germline V and J ends were trimmed by 4 bases and 9 bases, with 13 bases remaining between them. This CDR3 contains 13 residues. Germline V gene data show CDR1 as SGHTA and CDR2 as FQGTGA. The CDR3 nucleotides are TGTGCCAGCAGCTCCCAGAGGGGCGGTGAGCAGTTCTTC. Protein sequence: CASSSQRGGEQFF.

The rearrangement joins TRBV29-1 to TRBJ2-7; 10 bases are a match to TRBD2. The V segment lost 3 bases and the J segment 7 bases; nucleotides outside the gene matches: 6. CDR1 is SQVTM and CDR2 is ANQGSEA in the germline V gene. CDR3 length equals 13 residues. CDR3 sequence (DNA): TGCAGCGTTGATCGAGCGGGAGGGGTAGAGCAGTACTTC. It codes for CSVDRAGGVEQYF.

This clone appeared once. J is TRBJ1-5 and V is TRBV6-6, with a possible D match to TRBD1 (6 bases). V was cut by 2 bases and J by 5 bases, with 13 bases left in between. The CDR3 runs 15 residues. The germline V gene encodes CDR1 MNHNY and CDR2 SVGAGI (reference sequence). The DNA for the CDR3 is TGTGCCAGCAGTTACGCAGGGGCGGTGGATCAGCCCCAGCATTTT. Translating it yields CASSYAGAVDQPQHF.

A few counts support this clone. The J gene is TRBJ2-7, the V gene TRBV28; 11 positions match TRBD2. With 7 bases clipped from V and 7 bases from J, the junction kept 12 bases outside the gene matches. Germline V gene sequence: CDR1 MDHEN, CDR2 SYDVKM. The CDR3 contains 15 residues. The CDR3 sequence is CASTSLAGGPGEQYF. CDR3 in DNA: TGTGCCAGCACTAGTTTAGCGGGAGGGCCGGGGGAGCAGTACTTC.

This clone was found a few times. The gene calls are TRBV9 and TRBJ1-3, with D unresolved. CDR1 is SGDLS and CDR2 is YYNGEE in the germline V gene. The CDR3 is 16 residues long. Trimming took 4 bases from V and 0 from J, leaving 14 bases between them. The CDR3 region has the DNA TGTGCCAGCAGCTCCTACAGAATAGCCTCTGGAAACACCATATATTTT. This sequence encodes CASSSYRIASGNTIYF.

V gene TRBV13 combines with J gene TRBJ2-7; 7 nucleotides align to TRBD1. Germline trimming cut 2 bases from V and 4 bases from J; bases unmatched to any gene: 8. Germline-derived CDR1 and CDR2 are PRHDT and FYEKMQ (reference sequence). This CDR3 spans 15 amino acids. The CDR3: CASSLSRGQFYEQYF. Here the CDR3 DNA reads TGTGCCAGCAGCTTATCCAGGGGACAGTTTTACGAGCAGTACTTC.

The rearrangement links TRBV6-1 to TRBJ2-1, with 9 bases matching TRBD2. From germline, CDR1 is MNHNS and CDR2 SASEGT. This CDR3 region has 23 residues. V was clipped by 2 bases and J by 4 bases; unmatched bases: 27. In DNA, the CDR3 is TGTGCCAGCAGTGAACCGGTGAGGTTTCGGGCGGGAGGGCCAGCTACCGGTTACAATGAGCAGTTCTTC. This encodes CASSEPVRFRAGGPATGYNEQFF.

The chain links TRBV15 to TRBJ2-7, with D unclear. Germline V CDR1 and CDR2: LNHNV, YYDKDF (reference sequence). Trimming stripped 0 bases from V and 5 bases from J, with 8 bases between. This CDR3 contains 13 residues. The CDR3 here is CATSRDRFHEQYF. DNA for the CDR3: TGTGCCACCAGCAGAGATCGGTTCCACGAGCAGTACTTC.

The chain is built from TRBV7-9 and TRBJ2-2; the D is unclear. The CDR3 totals 16 residues. The V end lost 3 bases, the J end lost 0 bases, and 11 bases lay between the germline ends. Per the germline V gene, CDR1 is SEHNR and CDR2 is FQNEAQ (reference sequence). CDR3 in amino acids: CASSFPTIANTGELFF. The CDR3 coding sequence is TGTGCCAGCAGCTTTCCCACAATAGCGAACACCGGGGAGCTGTTTTTT.

The chain has TRBV4-1 and TRBJ2-5; 7 bases are shared with TRBD1. The V segment lost 0 bases and the J segment 4 bases; nucleotides outside the gene matches: 5. Germline loops: CDR1 MGHRA, CDR2 YSYEKL. The CDR3 has 15 amino acids. The CDR3 DNA reads TGCGCCAGCAGCCAAGACCCAGGGGGTCCAGAGACCCAGTACTTC. Residues: CASSQDPGGPETQYF.

The chain carries TRBV15 and TRBJ2-6, with 9 bases that match TRBD1. V trimming: 5 bases; J trimming: 4 bases; junction bases outside the gene matches: 12. The CDR3 runs to 18 residues. Germline V lookup: CDR1 LNHNV, CDR2 YYDKDF (reference sequence). The CDR3 protein is CATSGSGTGHSGANVLTF. In nucleotides, the CDR3 is TGTGCCACCAGCGGATCCGGGACAGGGCATTCCGGGGCCAACGTCCTGACTTTC.

The V call is TRBV4-3, the J call TRBJ2-1, with 7 bases that match TRBD2. Germline V gene sequence: CDR1 LGHNA, CDR2 YSLEER. The ends lost 1 base at V and 15 bases at J; junction bases unmatched: 6. There are 12 residues in the CDR3. DNA for the CDR3: TGCGCCAGCAGCCAAGTTTCGGGAGGACTGTTCTTC. Translation gives CASSQVSGGLFF.

V is TRBV6-5 and J is TRBJ2-7; TRBD2 matches at 8 bases. V was clipped by 6 bases and J by 6 bases; unmatched bases: 13. CDR1 is MNHEY and CDR2 is SVGAGI in the germline V gene. There are 15 residues in the CDR3. CDR3 amino acids: CASSISGVVLGEQYF. CDR3 bases: TGTGCCAGCAGCATTAGCGGGGTTGTCCTCGGCGAGCAGTACTTC.

This chain links TRBV6-1 with TRBJ1-2; 9 nucleotides agree with TRBD1. After removal of 0 bases from V and 5 bases from J, the junction contained 4 bases not matched to a gene. The CDR3 contains 15 residues. Per the germline V gene, CDR1 is MNHNS and CDR2 is SASEGT. CDR3 in amino acids: CASSEALGTGYGYTF. For the CDR3, the DNA is TGTGCCAGCAGTGAAGCGCTCGGGACAGGGTATGGCTACACCTTC.

This chain joins TRBV28 and TRBJ2-6; D possibly matches TRBD1 or TRBD2 (5 bases each). Looked up from germline, CDR1 is MDHEN and CDR2 is SYDVKM. This CDR3 spans 19 amino acids. V was pared by 7 bases and J by 0 bases, with 22 bases between. The CDR3 here is CASTPRRGRRSSGANVLTF. DNA for the CDR3: TGTGCCAGCACCCCTCGTCGGGGACGTCGGAGCTCTGGGGCCAACGTCCTGACTTTC. The full variable domain, its missing parts supplied by reference TRBV28 and TRBJ2-6, is DVKVTQSSRYLVKRTGEKVFLECVQDMDHENMFWYRQDPGLGLRLIYFSYDVKMKEKGDIPEGYSVSREKKERFSLILESASTNQTSMYLCASTPRRGRRSSGANVLTFGAGSRLTVL.

The rearrangement links TRBV16 to TRBJ2-7; D unclear. This CDR3 has 17 residues. V lost 4 bases to trimming and J lost 1 base, with 20 bases between them. CDR1 is KGHSY and CDR2 is FQNENV in the germline V gene. This CDR3 reads CASSRITFPEESYEQYF. The CDR3 DNA reads as TGTGCCAGCAGCCGGATAACCTTCCCCGAAGAGTCCTACGAGCAGTACTTC.

This clone was picked up one time. The chain carries TRBV30 and TRBJ2-2; 8 nucleotides match TRBD1. J was trimmed by 4 bases and V by 1 base; bases with no gene match: 8. Germline loops: CDR1 GTSNPN, CDR2 SVGIG (reference sequence). The length of the CDR3 is 16 residues. The CDR3 coding sequence is TGTGCCTGGAGTGCCCCCAGGGGGCGAAGCACCGGGGAGCTGTTTTTT. Translation: CAWSAPRGRSTGELFF.

The chain joins TRBV15 to TRBJ2-1; 15 bases match TRBD2. V lost 1 base and J lost 10; bases outside the gene matches: 5. This CDR3 comprises 16 residues. Looked up from germline, CDR1 is LNHNV and CDR2 is YYDKDF (reference sequence). The CDR3 region is CATSRAGTSGRSEQFF. In DNA form, the CDR3 reads TGTGCCACCAGCAGAGCAGGGACTAGCGGGAGGAGCGAGCAGTTCTTC.

This chain connects TRBV19 to TRBJ1-2; 9 bases map to TRBD1. V gave up 6 bases and J gave up 6 bases; unmatched junction bases: 11. The CDR3 contains 15 residues. Germline loops: CDR1 LNHDA, CDR2 SQIVND (reference sequence). Here the CDR3 DNA reads TGTGCCAGTAGCTCGGGACAGGGAAGTTGGGATGGCTACACCTTC. The encoded protein is CASSSGQGSWDGYTF.

With respect to this clone: Other DNA sequences in the same sample also yield this CDR3. The chain employs TRBV28 and TRBJ2-1, with D possibly being TRBD1 (6 bases). The V end was cut by 2 bases, the J end by 0 bases, with 11 bases between. The CDR3 sequence is 16 residues long. Germline CDR1 reads MDHEN; CDR2 reads SYDVKM. Here the CDR3 reads CASSLIGGSSYNEQFF. CDR3 nucleotide sequence: TGTGCCAGCAGTTTAATTGGGGGCAGCTCCTACAATGAGCAGTTCTTC.

This rearrangement joins TRBV9 to TRBJ2-5; 13 bases map to TRBD2. V gave up 0 bases and J gave up 4 bases; unmatched junction bases: 15. The CDR3 is made up of 20 amino acids. The germline V gene encodes CDR1 SGDLS and CDR2 YYNGEE. The CDR3 reads CASSVDPGLAGKEVGETQYF. CDR3 coding DNA: TGTGCCAGCAGCGTAGATCCGGGACTAGCGGGAAAAGAAGTCGGAGAGACCCAGTACTTC. Filled out from reference TRBV9 and TRBJ2-5, the complete variable domain reads DSGVTQTPKHLITATGQRVTLRCSPRSGDLSVYWYQQSLDQGLQFLIQYYNGEERAKGNILERFSAQQFPDLHSELNLSSLELGDSALYFCASSVDPGLAGKEVGETQYFGPGTRLLVL.

The V gene is TRBV5-1, the J gene TRBJ2-5, with TRBD2 matching 11 bases. The V gene's germline CDR1 is SGHRS and CDR2 YFSETQ. This CDR3 is built from 14 residues. The V gene end was trimmed by 4 bases and the J gene end by 3 bases; junction bases not matched to a gene: 2. This CDR3 is CASSAGLAEETQYF. DNA of the CDR3: TGCGCCAGCAGCGCGGGACTAGCGGAAGAGACCCAGTACTTC.

This clone came up once. The rearrangement links TRBV18 to TRBJ1-3, with a possible D match to TRBD1 (5 bases). CDR1 is KGHSH and CDR2 is LQKENI in the germline V gene. Trimming pared 0 bases from V and 3 bases from J, leaving 12 bases between. The CDR3 is 16 amino acids. CDR3 residues: CASSPPGRGFGNTIYF. In nucleotides, the CDR3 is TGTGCCAGCTCACCACCGGGACGGGGGTTTGGAAACACCATATATTTT.

The V call is TRBV7-3, the J call TRBJ1-2; TRBD1 matches at 10 bases. The ends lost 3 bases at V and 8 bases at J; junction bases unmatched: 3. Germline-derived CDR1 and CDR2 are SGHTA and FQGTGA. CDR3 length equals 13 residues. CDR3 loop: CASSFGTGVGYTF. DNA for the CDR3: TGTGCCAGCAGCTTCGGGACAGGGGTGGGCTACACCTTC.

The chain employs TRBV14 and TRBJ1-1, with 9 bases identical to TRBD1. The CDR3 extends over 15 amino acids. V shed 3 bases, J shed 4 bases, and the junction held 6 bases outside the gene matches. Germline lookup yields CDR1 SGHDN and CDR2 FVKESK. CDR3 residues: CASSHRGQGSTEAFF. DNA for the CDR3: TGTGCCAGCAGCCATAGGGGACAGGGATCCACTGAAGCTTTCTTT.

The chain couples TRBV9 to TRBJ1-3, with D perhaps matching TRBD1 (6 bases). Between the trimmed V and J ends, which lost 0 bases and 8 bases, there was a span of 15 bases. The CDR3 has 15 amino acids. The germline V gene has CDR1 SGDLS and CDR2 YYNGEE. CDR3 DNA: TGTGCCAGCAGCGTAGGGCGAGGGGGTGAGGACACCATATATTTT. It is translated as CASSVGRGGEDTIYF.